The 16 T cell receptor beta chains below come from one sample, sequenced in a study of T cell responses to AZD1222 COVID-19 vaccine. Method: immunoSEQ multiplex PCR; TCRdb's copy keeps in-frame clones and lacks some. The profile shows over 150,000 clones, about nine tenths of them singletons. Sequenced material: peripheral blood, taken on day 0 of AZD1222 vaccination. The receptors here all came from an adult in good health.

The rearrangement joins TRBV5-1 to TRBJ2-2; perhaps D is TRBD1 or TRBD2 (6 bases each). The germline gives CDR1 SGHRS, CDR2 YFSETQ. The CDR3 has 15 amino acids. Trimming shortened V by 4 bases and J by 1 base, and 11 bases separated the two germline ends. The CDR3 bases are TGCGCCAGCAGCCCCGGGGGCCAGAACACCGGGGAGCTGTTTTTT. Amino acid sequence: CASSPGGQNTGELFF. Full variable domain (remainder filled in from reference TRBV5-1 and TRBJ2-2): KAGVTQTPRYLIKTRGQQVTLSCSPISGHRSVSWYQQTPGQGLQFLFEYFSETQRNKGNFPGRFSGRQFSNSRSEMNVSTLELGDSALYLCASSPGGQNTGELFFGEGSRLTVL.

J is TRBJ1-1 and V is TRBV3-1 (or the pseudogene TRBV3-2); no firm D call. The CDR3 length is 13 residues. The V and J ends lost 4 bases and 2 bases respectively, with 8 bases between them. Per the germline V gene, CDR1 is LGHDT and CDR2 is YNNKEL (reference sequence). Here the CDR3 reads CASSRTGNTEAFF. Written as DNA, the CDR3 is TGTGCCAGCAGCCGGACGGGAAACACTGAAGCTTTCTTT.

V is TRBV15 and J is TRBJ1-2; D unresolved. Looked up from germline, CDR1 is LNHNV and CDR2 is YYDKDF (reference sequence). CDR3 length: 13 amino acids. V lost 5 bases to trimming and J lost 4 bases, with 11 bases between them. CDR3 amino acids: CATSGPEGYGYTF. In nucleotides, the CDR3 is TGTGCCACCAGCGGCCCTGAGGGCTATGGCTACACCTTC.

V and J are TRBV7-2 and TRBJ1-2; D is possibly TRBD1 (6 bases). Germline V gene sequence: CDR1 SGHTA, CDR2 FQGNSA. CDR3 length: 16 amino acids. The V gene lost 6 bases and the J gene lost 4 bases, with 21 bases spanning the gap. The CDR3 sequence is CASSLGRGGRGYGYTF. CDR3 coding DNA: TGTGCCAGCAGTCTCGGTAGGGGGGGCCGAGGCTATGGCTACACCTTC.

The chain is built from TRBV5-4 and TRBJ2-5; either TRBD1 or TRBD2 may supply D (7 bases each). This CDR3 has 15 residues. Germline lookup yields CDR1 SGHNT and CDR2 YYREEE (reference sequence). V lost 6 bases and J 10 bases, leaving 25 bases between the germline ends. The CDR3 DNA is TGTGCCAGCACCCCGTCGACAGGGATCGGGGAGGGCCAGTACTTC. Translating gives CASTPSTGIGEGQYF.

The V gene is TRBV7-9, the J gene TRBJ2-3; D may match TRBD1 or TRBD2 (5 bases each). V gave up 1 base and J gave up 2 bases, with 10 bases separating them. Germline V gene data show CDR1 as SEHNR and CDR2 as FQNEAQ (reference sequence). The CDR3 is 15 amino acids. CDR3: CASSLGGRDTDTQYF. The CDR3 DNA reads as TGTGCCAGCAGCTTAGGGGGCCGGGACACAGATACGCAGTATTTT.

The chain recombines TRBV6-5 with TRBJ1-4, with 7 bases identical to TRBD1. CDR3 length equals 16 residues. Germline-derived CDR1 and CDR2 are MNHEY and SVGAGI. V was clipped by 2 bases and J by 8 bases; unmatched bases: 11. CDR3 loop: CASSYPGNKQGEKLFF. The CDR3 DNA reads as TGTGCCAGCAGTTACCCTGGGAATAAACAGGGGGAAAAACTGTTTTTT.

The rearrangement uses TRBV7-7 and TRBJ1-5, with 10 bases that match TRBD1. V lost 5 bases to trimming and J lost 7 bases; unmatched junction nucleotides: 8. The CDR3 runs 15 residues. CDR1 SSHAT and CDR2 FNYEAQ come from the germline V gene (reference sequence). This chain's CDR3 is CASSPRDRGGQPQHF. In DNA form, the CDR3 reads TGTGCCAGCAGCCCTCGGGACAGGGGCGGGCAGCCCCAGCATTTT. Full variable domain (remainder filled in from reference TRBV7-7 and TRBJ1-5): GAGVSQSPRYKVTKRGQDVTLRCDPISSHATLYWYQQALGQGPEFLTYFNYEAQPDKSGLPSDRFSAERPEGSISTLTIQRTEQRDSAMYRCASSPRDRGGQPQHFGDGTRLSIL.

This chain links TRBV5-1 with TRBJ2-3; 8 bases align to TRBD2. Germline-derived CDR1 and CDR2 are SGHRS and YFSETQ. The CDR3 runs 14 residues. V dropped 4 bases and J dropped 3; count of bases not matched to a gene: 4. CDR3 in amino acids: CASSQGLATDTQYF. CDR3 nucleotides: TGCGCCAGCAGCCAAGGACTAGCTACAGATACGCAGTATTTT. Variable domain in full (rest from reference TRBV5-1 and TRBJ2-3): KAGVTQTPRYLIKTRGQQVTLSCSPISGHRSVSWYQQTPGQGLQFLFEYFSETQRNKGNFPGRFSGRQFSNSRSEMNVSTLELGDSALYLCASSQGLATDTQYFGPGTRLTVL.

This chain joins TRBV29-1 and TRBJ2-7, with D possibly TRBD1 on 5 matching bases. Germline assignment: CDR1 SQVTM and CDR2 ANQGSEA. CDR3 size: 12 residues. V lost 6 bases to trimming and J lost 11 bases, with 20 bases between them. CDR3 nucleotide sequence: TGCAGCGTCGAAAGCATCGACAGCGTGGAGTACTTC. This gives the protein CSVESIDSVEYF.

The chain is built from TRBV19 and TRBJ2-3; weak D call: TRBD2 (5 bases). V lost 1 base to trimming and J lost 2 bases, with 13 bases between them. Per the germline V gene, CDR1 is LNHDA and CDR2 is SQIVND (reference sequence). The CDR3 is made up of 16 amino acids. CDR3 loop: CASSIGGSVHTDTQYF. DNA of the CDR3: TGTGCCAGTAGTATAGGAGGGAGTGTTCACACAGATACGCAGTATTTT.

The chain recombines TRBV19 with TRBJ1-6, with 8 bases aligning to TRBD1. V lost 5 bases, J lost 5 bases, and 2 bases stayed unmatched. Germline V gene sequence: CDR1 LNHDA, CDR2 SQIVND (reference sequence). The CDR3 has 14 amino acids. CDR3 loop: CASSSGGDNSPLHF. CDR3 DNA: TGTGCCAGTAGTTCAGGGGGCGATAATTCACCCCTCCACTTT.

The rearrangement uses TRBV6-5 and TRBJ1-4, with D unresolved. This CDR3 region has 14 residues. The V gene lost 6 bases and the J gene lost 8 bases, with 16 bases spanning the gap. Germline V lookup: CDR1 MNHEY, CDR2 SVGAGI. The CDR3 sequence: CASRGFEIYEKLFF. The DNA for the CDR3 is TGTGCCAGCAGGGGGTTTGAGATTTACGAAAAACTGTTTTTT.

This chain connects TRBV9 to TRBJ1-1; possibly TRBD1 for D (6 bases). V lost 4 bases and J lost 5, with 12 bases in between. CDR1 and CDR2 from the germline V gene are SGDLS and YYNGEE. The CDR3 consists of 13 residues. CDR3 residues: CASSPRGRTEAFF. DNA for the CDR3: TGTGCCAGCAGCCCTAGGGGGAGGACTGAAGCTTTCTTT.

V and J are TRBV11-2 and TRBJ1-1; no firm D call. Germline loops: CDR1 SGHAT, CDR2 FQNNGV. The CDR3 contains 11 residues. V lost 5 bases to trimming and J lost 3 bases, with 4 bases between them. The CDR3 sequence: CASSRDTEAFF. CDR3 nucleotide sequence: TGTGCCAGCAGCCGGGACACTGAAGCTTTCTTT.

CDR3 region: CASSLVRSGANVLTF. CDR3 DNA sequence: TGTGCCAGCAGCTTAGTTCGATCTGGGGCCAACGTCCTGACTTTC. J is TRBJ2-6 and V is TRBV7-8; D is unclear. Per germline, CDR1 SGHVS and CDR2 FQNEAQ. CDR3 size: 15 residues. V was clipped by 1 base and J by 1 base, with 5 bases between them.